The rows below give T cell receptor beta chains drawn from one sample of a study of control samples from healthy donors and cancer patients. The protocol was immunoSEQ multiplex PCR, while the TCRdb copy is restricted to in-frame clones and leaves out a portion. The table lists about 180,000 clones, around 90% of them singletons. Sequenced material: blood. The receptors were gathered from a woman aged 45-65 years in good health. CDR3s include the opening cysteine and the closing phenylalanine or tryptophan. The D gene is left open where the match is weak. Size is stated for part of the rows, as once, few or many counts, or as a class when the clone is expanded.

TRBD1	TRBJ2-2	NA	TRBV9	TGTGCCAGCAGCGAGGGACAGCCGAGGCAGCTGTTTTTT	CASSEGQPRQLFF
NA	TRBJ2-5	NA	TRBV4-3	TGCGCCAGCAGCCAAGATAGGAGGGCCCAGTACTTC	CASSQDRRAQYF
TRBD1	TRBJ1-1	once	TRBV7-9	TGTGCCAGCAGCTTGGCGACAGGGACACAGTGGACCCGAGCTTTCTTT	CASSLATGTQWTRAFF
TRBD1	TRBJ2-1	once	TRBV19	TGTGCCAGTAGTTGGGGACAGGGGTACAATGAGCAGTTCTTC	CASSWGQGYNEQFF
TRBD2	TRBJ2-1	NA	TRBV25-1	TGTGCCAGCAGTGATACCGGACTAGCGGGAGTTAAGGATGAGCAGTTCTTC	CASSDTGLAGVKDEQFF
TRBD2	TRBJ2-1	once	TRBV19	TGTGCCAGTAGTATCCAGCGGGGGAACCTCAATGAGCAGTTCTTC	CASSIQRGNLNEQFF
TRBD1	TRBJ1-5	few	TRBV10-2	TGCGCCAGCAACAGGGGGGAAGGTCAGCCCCAGCATTTT	CASNRGEGQPQHF
NA	TRBJ1-5	NA	TRBV11-2	TGTGCCAGCAGTTGGGGGGGACAACCCCAGCATTTT	CASSWGGQPQHF
NA	TRBJ2-1	NA	TRBV7-9	TGTGCCAGCAGCTTGGCCAGCTCCTACAATGAGCAGTTCTTC	CASSLASSYNEQFF
NA	TRBJ2-7	NA	TRBV9	TGTGCCAGCAGCGGGGCGAGGGGGGCTGTCTCCTACGAGCAGTACTTC	CASSGARGAVSYEQYF
NA	TRBJ1-5	NA	TRBV5-1	TGCGCCAGCAGCTTGGATGGGGGGCAGGGTCAGCCCCAGCATTTT	CASSLDGGQGQPQHF
NA	TRBJ1-3	NA	TRBV30	TGTGCCTGGACCATGGGGCCCGGAAACACCATATATTTT	CAWTMGPGNTIYF